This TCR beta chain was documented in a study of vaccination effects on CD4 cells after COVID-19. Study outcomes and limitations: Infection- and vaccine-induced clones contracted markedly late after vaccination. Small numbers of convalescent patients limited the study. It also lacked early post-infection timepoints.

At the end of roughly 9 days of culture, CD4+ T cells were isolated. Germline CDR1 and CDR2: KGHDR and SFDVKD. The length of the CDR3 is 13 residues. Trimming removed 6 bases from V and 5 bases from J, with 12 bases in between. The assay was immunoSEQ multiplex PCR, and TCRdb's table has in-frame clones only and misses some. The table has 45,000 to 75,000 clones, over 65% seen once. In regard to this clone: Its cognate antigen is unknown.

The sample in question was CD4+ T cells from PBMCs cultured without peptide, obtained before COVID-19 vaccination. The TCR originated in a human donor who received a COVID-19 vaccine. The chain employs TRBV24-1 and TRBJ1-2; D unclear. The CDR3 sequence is CATSQGFSYGYTF. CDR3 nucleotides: TGTGCCACCAGTCAAGGATTCTCTTATGGCTACACCTTC.